This TCR beta chain was captured in a study of T cells in Graves' hyperthyroidism and ophthalmopathy. Study context: Upon initial diagnosis and before any treatment, peripheral blood was collected.

Study-level findings and limits: The model anticipated ophthalmopathy a median around six months pre-onset.

Isolation of PBMCs was performed on 10 ml fresh peripheral blood. To note about this clonotype: Its antigen is still unknown.

TCR beta CDR3 regions were amplified from RNA. HTBI primers were used for first-round RT-PCR of the TCR CDR3. TCRdb reprocessed the multiplex PCR reads with MiXCR, giving one entry per CDR3 protein. The table has roughly 710,000 distinct CDR3 sequences, roughly 32% seen once; the top ten hold less than 40%. The CDR3 length is 17 residues. Germline loops: CDR1 LNHDA, CDR2 SQIVND (reference sequence). V shed 1 base and J shed 2 bases, with 15 bases lying between them. This TCR was sampled from a woman in her thirties or forties with Graves' hyperthyroidism. The specimen sequenced was blood. The rearrangement joins TRBV19 to TRBJ1-5; the D gene is possibly TRBD1 (6 bases). CDR3 in amino acids: CASSIGTRGEGNQPQHF. As DNA, the CDR3 is TGTGCCAGTAGTATAGGGACAAGGGGGGAAGGCAATCAGCCCCAGCATTTT.